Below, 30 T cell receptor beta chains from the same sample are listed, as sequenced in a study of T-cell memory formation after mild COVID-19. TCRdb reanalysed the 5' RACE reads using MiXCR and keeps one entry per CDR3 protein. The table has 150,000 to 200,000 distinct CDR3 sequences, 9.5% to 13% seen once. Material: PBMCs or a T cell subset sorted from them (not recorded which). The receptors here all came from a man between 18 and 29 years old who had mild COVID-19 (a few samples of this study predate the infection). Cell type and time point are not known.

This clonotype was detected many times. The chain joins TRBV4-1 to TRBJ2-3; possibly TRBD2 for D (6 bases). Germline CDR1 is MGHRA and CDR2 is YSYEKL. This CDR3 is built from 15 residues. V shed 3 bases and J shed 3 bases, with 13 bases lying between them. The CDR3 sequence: CASSHTRLATDTQYF. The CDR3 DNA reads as TGCGCCAGCAGCCACACAAGGCTAGCGACAGATACGCAGTATTTT.

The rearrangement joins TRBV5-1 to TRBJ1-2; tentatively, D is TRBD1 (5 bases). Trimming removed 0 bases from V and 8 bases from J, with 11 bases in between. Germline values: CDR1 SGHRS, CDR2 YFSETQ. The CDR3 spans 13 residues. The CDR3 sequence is CASSLVLQVGYTF. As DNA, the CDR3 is TGCGCCAGCAGCTTGGTCCTACAGGTCGGCTACACCTTC. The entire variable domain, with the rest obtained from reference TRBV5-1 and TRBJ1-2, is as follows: KAGVTQTPRYLIKTRGQQVTLSCSPISGHRSVSWYQQTPGQGLQFLFEYFSETQRNKGNFPGRFSGRQFSNSRSEMNVSTLELGDSALYLCASSLVLQVGYTFGSGTRLTVV.

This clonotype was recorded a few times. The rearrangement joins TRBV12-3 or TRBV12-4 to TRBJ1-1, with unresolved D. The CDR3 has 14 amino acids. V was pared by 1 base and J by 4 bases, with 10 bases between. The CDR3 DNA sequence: TGTGCCAGCAGTTTAGTTCCGCCGGGCACTGAAGCTTTCTTT. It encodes CASSLVPPGTEAFF.

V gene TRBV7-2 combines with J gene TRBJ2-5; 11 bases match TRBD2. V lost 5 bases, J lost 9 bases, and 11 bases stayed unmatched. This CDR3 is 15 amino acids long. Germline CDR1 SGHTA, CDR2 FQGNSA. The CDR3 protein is CASSRTSGGLGAQYF. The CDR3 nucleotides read TGTGCCAGCAGCAGAACTAGCGGGGGCTTGGGCGCCCAGTACTTC.

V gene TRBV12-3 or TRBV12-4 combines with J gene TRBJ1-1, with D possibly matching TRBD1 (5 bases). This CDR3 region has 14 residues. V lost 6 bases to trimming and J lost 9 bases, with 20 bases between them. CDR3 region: CASSLSPGEKQAFF. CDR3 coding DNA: TGTGCCAGCAGCCTATCACCGGGGGAGAAGCAAGCTTTCTTT.

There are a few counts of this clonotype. This chain's CDR3 is CASSEGGAGYTF. The CDR3, as DNA: TGTGCCAGCAGTGAAGGGGGCGCTGGCTACACCTTC. The chain is built from TRBV25-1 and TRBJ1-2, with D possibly being TRBD1 (6 bases). Germline V gene lookup returns CDR1 MGHDK and CDR2 SYGVNS. V dropped 2 bases and J dropped 7 bases, with 8 bases sitting between them. The CDR3 runs 12 residues.

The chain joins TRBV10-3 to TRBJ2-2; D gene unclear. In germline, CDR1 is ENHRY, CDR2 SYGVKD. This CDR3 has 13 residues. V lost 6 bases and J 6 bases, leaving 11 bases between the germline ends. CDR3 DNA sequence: TGTGCCATCAGCCCCCGACTCTCCGGGGAGCTGTTTTTT. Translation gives CAISPRLSGELFF.

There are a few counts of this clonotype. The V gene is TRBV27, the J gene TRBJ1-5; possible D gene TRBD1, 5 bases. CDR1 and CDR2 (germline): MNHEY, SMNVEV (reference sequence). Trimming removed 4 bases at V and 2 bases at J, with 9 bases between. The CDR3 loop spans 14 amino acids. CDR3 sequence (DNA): TGTGCCAGCAGTTCAGAAGGGGGCAATCAGCCCCAGCATTTT. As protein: CASSSEGGNQPQHF.

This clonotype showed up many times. The CDR3 loop is CASSRPDRTGELFF. The CDR3 nucleotides read TGTGCCAGCAGCCGACCCGATAGGACCGGGGAGCTGTTTTTT. V usage is TRBV11-2 and J usage is TRBJ2-2; D remains ambiguous. The V end was cut by 5 bases, the J end by 5 bases, with 12 bases between. CDR1 is SGHAT, CDR2 FQNNGV, per germline. CDR3 length equals 14 residues.

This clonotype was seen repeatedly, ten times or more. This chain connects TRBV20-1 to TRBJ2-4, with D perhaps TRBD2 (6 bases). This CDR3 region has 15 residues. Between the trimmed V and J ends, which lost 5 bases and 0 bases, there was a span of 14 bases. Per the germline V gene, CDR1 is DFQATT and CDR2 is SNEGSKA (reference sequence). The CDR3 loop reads CSASLRELAKNIQYF. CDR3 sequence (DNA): TGCAGTGCTTCCTTGCGGGAACTAGCCAAAAACATTCAGTACTTC.

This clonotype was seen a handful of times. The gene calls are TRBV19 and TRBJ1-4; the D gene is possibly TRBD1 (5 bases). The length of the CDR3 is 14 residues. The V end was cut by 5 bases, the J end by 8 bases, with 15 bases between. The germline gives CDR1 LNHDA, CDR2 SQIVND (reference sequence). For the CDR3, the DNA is TGTGCCAGTAGTCCGCAGGGTAGGGACGAAAAACTGTTTTTT. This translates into CASSPQGRDEKLFF.

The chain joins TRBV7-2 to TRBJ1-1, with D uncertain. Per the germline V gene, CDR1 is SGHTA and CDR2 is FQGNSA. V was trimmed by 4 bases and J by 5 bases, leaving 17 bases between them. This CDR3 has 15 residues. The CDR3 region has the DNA TGTGCCAGCAGCTCCAGTGGTTTAGGGCAAACTGAAGCTTTCTTT. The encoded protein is CASSSSGLGQTEAFF.

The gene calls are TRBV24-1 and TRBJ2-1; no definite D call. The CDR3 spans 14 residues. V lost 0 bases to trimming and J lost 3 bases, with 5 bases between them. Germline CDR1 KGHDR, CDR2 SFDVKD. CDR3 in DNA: TGTGCCACCAGTGATTTGTACAGCTACAATGAGCAGTTCTTC. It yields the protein CATSDLYSYNEQFF.

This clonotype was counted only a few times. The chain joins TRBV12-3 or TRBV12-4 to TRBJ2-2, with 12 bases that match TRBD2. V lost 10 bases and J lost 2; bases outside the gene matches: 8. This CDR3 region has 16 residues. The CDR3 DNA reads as TGTGCCATCCGACTAGCGGGGGCCTTCAACACCGGGGAGCTGTTTTTT. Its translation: CAIRLAGAFNTGELFF.

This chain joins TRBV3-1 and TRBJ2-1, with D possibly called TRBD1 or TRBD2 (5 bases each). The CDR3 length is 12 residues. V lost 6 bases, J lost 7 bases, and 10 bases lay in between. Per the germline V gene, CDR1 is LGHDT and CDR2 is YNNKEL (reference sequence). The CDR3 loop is CASRRGDNEQFF. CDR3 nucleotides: TGTGCCAGCAGACGGGGCGATAATGAGCAGTTCTTC.

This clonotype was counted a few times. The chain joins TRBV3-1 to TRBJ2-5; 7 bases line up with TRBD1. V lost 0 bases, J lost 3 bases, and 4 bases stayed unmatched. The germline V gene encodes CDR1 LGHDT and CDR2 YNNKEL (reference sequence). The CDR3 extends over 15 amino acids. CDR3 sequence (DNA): TGTGCCAGCAGCCAAGATCCCGGGACAGAAGAGACCCAGTACTTC. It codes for CASSQDPGTEETQYF.

In DNA form, the CDR3 reads TGTGCCAGCAGTGTCCTGACCGGGACCCGAGACAATGAGCAGTTCTTC. This encodes CASSVLTGTRDNEQFF. The V gene is TRBV6-1, the J gene TRBJ2-1, with D perhaps being TRBD1 or TRBD2 (5 bases each). The V gene lost 4 bases and the J gene lost 5 bases, with 18 bases spanning the gap. The CDR3 is 16 residues long. Per the germline V gene, CDR1 is MNHNS and CDR2 is SASEGT.

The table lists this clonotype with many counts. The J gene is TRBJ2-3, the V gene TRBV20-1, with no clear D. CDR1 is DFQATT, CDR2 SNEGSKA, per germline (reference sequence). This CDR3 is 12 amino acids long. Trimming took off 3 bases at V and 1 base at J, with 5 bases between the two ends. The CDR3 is CSASPGTDTQYF. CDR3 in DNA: TGCAGTGCTAGTCCGGGCACAGATACGCAGTATTTT.

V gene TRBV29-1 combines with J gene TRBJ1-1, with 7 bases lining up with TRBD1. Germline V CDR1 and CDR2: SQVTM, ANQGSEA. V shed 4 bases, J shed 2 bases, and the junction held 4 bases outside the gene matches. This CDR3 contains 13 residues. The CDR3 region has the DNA TGCAGCGTTGCTAGACAGGGTAACACTGAAGCTTTCTTT. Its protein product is CSVARQGNTEAFF. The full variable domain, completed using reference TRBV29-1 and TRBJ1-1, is SAVISQKPSRDICQRGTSLTIQCQVDSQVTMMFWYRQQPGQSLTLIATANQGSEATYESGFVIDKFPISRPNLTFSTLTVSNMSPEDSSIYLCSVARQGNTEAFFGQGTRLTVV.

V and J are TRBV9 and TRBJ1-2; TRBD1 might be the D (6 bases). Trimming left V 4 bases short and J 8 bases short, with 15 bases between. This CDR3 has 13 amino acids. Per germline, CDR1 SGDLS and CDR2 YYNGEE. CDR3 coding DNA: TGTGCCAGCAGCCTCGATGGGGGGCAGGGCTACACCTTC. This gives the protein CASSLDGGQGYTF. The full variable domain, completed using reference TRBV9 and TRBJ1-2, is DSGVTQTPKHLITATGQRVTLRCSPRSGDLSVYWYQQSLDQGLQFLIQYYNGEERAKGNILERFSAQQFPDLHSELNLSSLELGDSALYFCASSLDGGQGYTFGSGTRLTVV.

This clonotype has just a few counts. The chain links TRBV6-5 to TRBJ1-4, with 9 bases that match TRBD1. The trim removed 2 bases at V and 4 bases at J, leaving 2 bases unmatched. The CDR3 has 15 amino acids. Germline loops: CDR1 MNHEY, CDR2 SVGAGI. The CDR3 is CASSYATGGNEKLFF. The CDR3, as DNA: TGTGCCAGCAGTTACGCGACAGGGGGTAATGAAAAACTGTTTTTT.

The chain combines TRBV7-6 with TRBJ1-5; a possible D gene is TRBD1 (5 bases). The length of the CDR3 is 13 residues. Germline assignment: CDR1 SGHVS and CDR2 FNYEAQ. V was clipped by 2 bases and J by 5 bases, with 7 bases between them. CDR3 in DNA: TGTGCCAGCAGCTTAACCAGGGATCAGCCCCAGCATTTT. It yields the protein CASSLTRDQPQHF.

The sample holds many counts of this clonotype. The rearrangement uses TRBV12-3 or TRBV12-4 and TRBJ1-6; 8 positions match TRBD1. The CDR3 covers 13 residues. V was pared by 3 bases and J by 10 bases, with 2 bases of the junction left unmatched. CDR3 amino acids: CASSFDRGSPLHF. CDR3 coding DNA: TGTGCCAGCAGTTTCGACAGGGGATCACCCCTCCACTTT.

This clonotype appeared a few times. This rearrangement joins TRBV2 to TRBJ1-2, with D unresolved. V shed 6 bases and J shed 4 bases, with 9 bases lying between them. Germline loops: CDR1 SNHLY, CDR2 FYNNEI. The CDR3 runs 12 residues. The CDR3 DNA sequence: TGTGCCAGCAGCCCTAACAGCTATGGCTACACCTTC. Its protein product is CASSPNSYGYTF.

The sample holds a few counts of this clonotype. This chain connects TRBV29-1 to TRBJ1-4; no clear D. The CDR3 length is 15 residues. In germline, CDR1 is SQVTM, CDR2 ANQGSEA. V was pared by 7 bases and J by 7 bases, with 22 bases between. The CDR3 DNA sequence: TGCAGCGCTGTAATGAAAACGGGTGTGCGTGAAAAACTGTTTTTT. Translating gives CSAVMKTGVREKLFF.

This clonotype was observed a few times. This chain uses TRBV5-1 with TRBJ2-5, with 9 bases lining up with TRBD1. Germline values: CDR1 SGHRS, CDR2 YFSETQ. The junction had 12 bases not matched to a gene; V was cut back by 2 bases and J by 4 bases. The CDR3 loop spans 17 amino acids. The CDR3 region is CASSFPPGGQGIETQYF. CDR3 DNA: TGCGCCAGCAGCTTCCCCCCTGGTGGACAGGGGATAGAGACCCAGTACTTC.

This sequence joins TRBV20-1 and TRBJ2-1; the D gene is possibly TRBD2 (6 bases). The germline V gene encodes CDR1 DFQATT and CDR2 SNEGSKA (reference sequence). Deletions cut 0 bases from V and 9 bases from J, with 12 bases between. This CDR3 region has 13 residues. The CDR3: CSAREGREAEQFF. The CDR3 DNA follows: TGCAGTGCTAGAGAGGGGCGGGAAGCTGAGCAGTTCTTC.

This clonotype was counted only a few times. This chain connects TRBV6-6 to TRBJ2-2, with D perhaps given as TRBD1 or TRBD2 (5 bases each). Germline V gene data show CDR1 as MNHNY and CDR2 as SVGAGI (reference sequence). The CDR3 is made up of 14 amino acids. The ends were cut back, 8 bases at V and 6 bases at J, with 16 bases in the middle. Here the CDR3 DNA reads TGTGCCAGCCGGGACCCGGCGGTGGCCGGGGAGCTGTTTTTT. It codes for CASRDPAVAGELFF.

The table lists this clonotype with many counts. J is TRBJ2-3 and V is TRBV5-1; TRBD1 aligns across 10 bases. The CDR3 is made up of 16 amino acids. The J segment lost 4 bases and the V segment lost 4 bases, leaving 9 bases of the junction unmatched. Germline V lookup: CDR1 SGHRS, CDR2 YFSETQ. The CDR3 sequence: CASSAAGTGAADTQYF. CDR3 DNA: TGCGCCAGCAGCGCCGCCGGGACAGGGGCGGCAGATACGCAGTATTTT.

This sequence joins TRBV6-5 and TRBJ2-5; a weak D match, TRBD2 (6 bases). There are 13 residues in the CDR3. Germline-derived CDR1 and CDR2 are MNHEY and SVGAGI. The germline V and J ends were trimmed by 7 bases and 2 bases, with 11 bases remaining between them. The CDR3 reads CASMAGRQETQYF. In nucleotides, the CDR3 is TGTGCCAGCATGGCAGGGAGGCAAGAGACCCAGTACTTC.